The present TCR beta chain was sequenced within a study of T cell responses to AZD1222 COVID-19 vaccine. Study observations and caveats: Unmutated variant regions reportedly attract nearly half of all spike-specific TCRs.

Some clones are missing from TCRdb's copy, which holds only in-frame ones; the method was immunoSEQ multiplex PCR. Among approximately 180,000 clones listed, 88% were seen once. This clone turned up a few times. Its antigen is not known. The CDR3 has 14 amino acids. The V and J ends lost 4 bases and 5 bases respectively, with 12 bases between them. Germline lookup yields CDR1 ENHRY and CDR2 SYGVKD. This specimen was peripheral blood, taken 28 days after the second AZD1222 dose. This chain connects TRBV10-3 to TRBJ1-3; D is uncertain. This clonotype originated in an adult who received the AZD1222 COVID-19 vaccine. CDR3 sequence reads: CAISGEYRRNTIYF. CDR3 sequence (DNA): TGTGCCATCAGTGGGGAATACAGAAGAAACACCATATATTTT.